This T cell receptor (beta chain) was found in a study of response to subunit inactivated influenza vaccine. TCRdb processed the RT-PCR reads anew with MiXCR; each CDR3 protein has one entry. This table has around 570,000 distinct CDR3 sequences, approximately 11% appearing once. CDR3 length equals 13 residues. The J segment lost 5 bases and the V segment lost 11 bases, leaving 12 bases of the junction unmatched. Germline V gene lookup returns CDR1 ENHRY and CDR2 SYGVKD. This clonotype was seen a few times. Separately, the same data were catalogued under a study of T cells expressing NK-cell markers. That study reports: A 5'RACE template switching approach incorporating UMIs was used to make TCR beta cDNA.

This sample comprised PBMCs from blood, obtained on the day of vaccination. The genes are TRBV10-3 and TRBJ2-7; 7 nucleotides align to TRBD2. This receptor was obtained from a man aged 45-60 years who received an inactivated influenza vaccine. DNA of the CDR3: TGTGCCCTTTACTTGCGGGAGCCCGACGAGCAGTACTTC. Translated: CALYLREPDEQYF.